Listed here are 16 T cell receptor beta chains from one sample, sequenced in a study of blood T cell repertoires in COVID-19. Data came from immunoSEQ multiplex PCR; TCRdb stores just in-frame clones and leaves some out. The data hold about 41,000 clones, with 88% observed a single time. The specimen was peripheral blood. The receptors were sampled from a human donor in a cohort sampled during active COVID-19.

The rearrangement links TRBV28 to TRBJ1-3; D uncertain. From germline, CDR1 is MDHEN and CDR2 SYDVKM. This CDR3 region has 15 residues. V lost 5 bases and J lost 0, with 11 bases in between. The CDR3 here is CASSPHYLSGNTIYF. CDR3 bases: TGTGCCAGCAGTCCACACTATCTCTCTGGAAACACCATATATTTT.

This clone is judged medium-sized. This chain uses TRBV28 with TRBJ1-2; D is ambiguous. The germline CDR1 and CDR2 sequences are MDHEN and SYDVKM. The CDR3 extends over 12 amino acids. Trimming took 7 bases from V and 6 from J, leaving 12 bases between them. The chain's CDR3 is CASKGLRHGYTF. Written as DNA, the CDR3 is TGTGCCAGCAAAGGACTGAGACATGGCTACACCTTC.

V and J are TRBV13 and TRBJ2-7, with D possibly matching TRBD1 (7 bases). The CDR3 spans 15 residues. The V gene's germline CDR1 is PRHDT and CDR2 FYEKMQ (reference sequence). The V end was cut by 1 base, the J end by 5 bases, with 15 bases between. CDR3 in DNA: TGTGCCAGCAGCTTAGAATACGGCAGGGGGGACGAGCAGTACTTC. Translating it yields CASSLEYGRGDEQYF.

V and J are TRBV7-3 and TRBJ2-5, with 9 bases that match TRBD1. The CDR3 has 13 amino acids. Trimming cost V 5 bases and J 5 bases; bases outside gene matches: 3. Per germline, CDR1 SGHTA and CDR2 FQGTGA. The DNA for the CDR3 is TGTGCCAGCAGCCAAGGACAGGGGGAGACCCAGTACTTC. It specifies CASSQGQGETQYF.

The chain uses TRBV10-2 and TRBJ1-5, with no clear D. The CDR3 runs to 14 residues. Between the trimmed V and J ends, which lost 3 bases and 5 bases, there was a span of 11 bases. Germline V gene sequence: CDR1 WSHSY, CDR2 SAAADI. In DNA form, the CDR3 reads TGCGCCAGCAGTGAACAGCGAGCGGATCAGCCCCAGCATTTT. This translates into CASSEQRADQPQHF.

V gene TRBV5-1 combines with J gene TRBJ2-7, with a weak D call TRBD2 (5 bases). Trimming took 0 bases from V and 4 from J, leaving 11 bases between them. CDR1 and CDR2 from the germline V gene are SGHRS and YFSETQ. The CDR3 is 14 residues long. The CDR3 coding sequence is TGCGCCAGCAGCTTGGAATTTGGGAGTTACGAGCAGTACTTC. Its translation: CASSLEFGSYEQYF.

V usage is TRBV4-1 and J usage is TRBJ2-5; a weak D match, TRBD1 (5 bases). The V end was cut by 4 bases, the J end by 7 bases, with 16 bases between. There are 14 residues in the CDR3. Germline CDR1 and CDR2: MGHRA and YSYEKL. The CDR3 here is CASSPDVGVWTQYF. Written as DNA, the CDR3 is TGCGCCAGCAGCCCAGATGTAGGGGTTTGGACCCAGTACTTC.

The V gene is TRBV6-1, the J gene TRBJ1-4; 7 nucleotides agree with TRBD1. Trimming took 0 bases from V and 5 from J; bases not matched to a gene: 12. The CDR3 covers 18 residues. Germline loops: CDR1 MNHNS, CDR2 SASEGT. The CDR3 loop reads CASSEAWQGGLENEKLFF. CDR3 nucleotide sequence: TGTGCCAGCAGTGAAGCTTGGCAGGGGGGATTGGAGAATGAAAAACTGTTTTTT.

The chain combines TRBV3-1 (or the pseudogene TRBV3-2) with TRBJ2-3; 8 bases are a match to TRBD2. V lost 4 bases, J lost 1 base, and 13 bases stayed unmatched. The CDR3 is 18 residues long. Germline CDR1 LGHDT, CDR2 YNNKEL (reference sequence). In nucleotides, the CDR3 is TGTGCCAGCAGCCCCCGGTGGGGCGGGAGGCGTGGCACAGATACGCAGTATTTT. It codes for CASSPRWGGRRGTDTQYF.

J is TRBJ1-4 and V is TRBV7-6, with D perhaps matching TRBD1 (5 bases). This CDR3 has 16 amino acids. The V end lost 4 bases, the J end lost 8 bases, and 20 bases lay between the germline ends. Germline values: CDR1 SGHVS, CDR2 FNYEAQ. The CDR3 nucleotides read TGTGCCAGCAGCTCCTCCGGGGGTAGGGGAGGAGAAAAACTGTTTTTT. Amino acids: CASSSSGGRGGEKLFF. Drawing the rest from reference TRBV7-6 and TRBJ1-4, the complete variable domain is GAGVSQSPRYKVTKRGQDVALRCDPISGHVSLYWYRQALGQGPEFLTYFNYEAQQDKSGLPNDRFSAERPEGSISTLTIQRTEQRDSAMYRCASSSSGGRGGEKLFFGSGTQLSVL.

The chain couples TRBV7-6 to TRBJ2-3, with D unresolved. From germline, CDR1 is SGHVS and CDR2 FNYEAQ. Trimming cost V 1 base and J 0 bases, with 8 bases left between them. CDR3 length equals 15 residues. Written as DNA, the CDR3 is TGTGCCAGCAGCTTAGTGGGCAGAAGCACAGATACGCAGTATTTT. It is translated as CASSLVGRSTDTQYF.

This chain joins TRBV10-1 and TRBJ2-7; 9 bases fit TRBD1. This CDR3 spans 13 amino acids. V shed 6 bases, J shed 7 bases, and the junction held 7 bases outside the gene matches. Germline assignment: CDR1 WNHNN and CDR2 SYGVQD (reference sequence). CDR3 nucleotide sequence: TGCGCCAGCAGCCTCGGGACAGGGAAAGAGCAGTACTTC. Amino acids: CASSLGTGKEQYF.

The CDR3 DNA sequence: TGTGCCAGCAGCGGACTTACCTACGAGCAGTACTTC. It codes for CASSGLTYEQYF. The chain has TRBV28 and TRBJ2-7; possibly TRBD2 for D (5 bases). Germline CDR1 is MDHEN and CDR2 is SYDVKM. V was shortened by 6 bases and J by 2 bases, with 8 bases between the two germline ends. The CDR3 extends over 12 amino acids. Together with reference TRBV28 and TRBJ2-7, the CDR3 gives the full variable domain: DVKVTQSSRYLVKRTGEKVFLECVQDMDHENMFWYRQDPGLGLRLIYFSYDVKMKEKGDIPEGYSVSREKKERFSLILESASTNQTSMYLCASSGLTYEQYFGPGTRLTVT.

The rearrangement links TRBV28 to TRBJ2-5, with 12 nucleotides matching TRBD2. CDR1 MDHEN and CDR2 SYDVKM come from the germline V gene. The CDR3 loop spans 14 amino acids. The ends lost 7 bases at V and 4 bases at J; junction bases unmatched: 4. The CDR3 bases are TGTGCCAGCAAGGAGGGACTAGCGGGAGAGACCCAGTACTTC. Translated, it gives CASKEGLAGETQYF.

The V call is TRBV9, the J call TRBJ2-2; 9 nucleotides match TRBD1. Germline V gene data show CDR1 as SGDLS and CDR2 as YYNGEE. This CDR3 is built from 15 residues. V was clipped by 3 bases and J by 4 bases; unmatched bases: 4. CDR3 protein: CASSAGQGSTGELFF. The CDR3 nucleotides read TGTGCCAGCAGCGCCGGACAGGGGAGCACCGGGGAGCTGTTTTTT.

V usage is TRBV3-1 (or the pseudogene TRBV3-2) and J usage is TRBJ2-1, with 11 bases that match TRBD2. The CDR3 runs to 16 residues. After removal of 4 bases from V and 4 bases from J, the junction contained 6 bases not matched to a gene. Germline lookup yields CDR1 LGHDT and CDR2 YNNKEL (reference sequence). The CDR3 sequence is CASSLRGLAEYNEQFF. CDR3 DNA sequence: TGTGCCAGCAGCCTAAGGGGACTAGCGGAATACAATGAGCAGTTCTTC.